This note documents a single T cell receptor (beta chain) sequence. The V and J ends lost 2 bases and 2 bases, in that order; junction bases with no gene match: 1. Germline CDR1 and CDR2: SGHRS and YFSETQ. The CDR3 extends over 15 amino acids. Measured with immunoSEQ multiplex PCR; TCRdb has only the in-frame clones, and not every one. The profile shows roughly 260,000 clones, roughly 84% of them singletons. These data come from a study of blood T cell repertoires in COVID-19. The TCR comes from a woman between 35 and 50 years old with active or convalescent COVID-19. The chain employs TRBV5-1 and TRBJ2-6, with 7 nucleotides matching TRBD1. Sequenced material: peripheral blood. CDR3 amino acids: CASSFTGAGANVLTF. The DNA for the CDR3 is TGCGCCAGCAGCTTTACAGGGGCTGGGGCCAACGTCCTGACTTTC.